The 21 T cell receptor beta chains presented below share a single source sample, sequenced in a study of cytomegalovirus exposure and HLA in healthy donors. Primers for the PCR totalled 60 Vbeta and 13 Jbeta. The protocol was immunoSEQ multiplex PCR, while the TCRdb copy is restricted to in-frame clones and leaves out a portion. The sample records 100,000 to 150,000 clones, roughly two thirds being singletons. Sequencing used PBMCs. The source is a man younger than 45 in good health and CMV-seropositive.

The J gene is TRBJ1-3, the V gene TRBV9, with 10 bases lining up with TRBD1. Trimming cost V 4 bases and J 4 bases; bases outside gene matches: 5. The V gene's germline CDR1 is SGDLS and CDR2 YYNGEE. The CDR3 loop spans 15 amino acids. The CDR3 DNA is TGTGCCAGCAGCCCCGGGACAGGGGAAGGAAACACCATATATTTT. This gives the protein CASSPGTGEGNTIYF. Based on the CDR3 plus reference TRBV9 and TRBJ1-3, the full variable domain is DSGVTQTPKHLITATGQRVTLRCSPRSGDLSVYWYQQSLDQGLQFLIQYYNGEERAKGNILERFSAQQFPDLHSELNLSSLELGDSALYFCASSPGTGEGNTIYFGEGSWLTVV.

The J gene is TRBJ2-2, the V gene TRBV9; D might be TRBD1 (5 bases). This CDR3 comprises 18 residues. V lost 1 base to trimming and J lost 4 bases, with 20 bases between them. Germline CDR1 SGDLS, CDR2 YYNGEE. CDR3 sequence reads: CASSVSTYIRQTTGELFF. As DNA, the CDR3 is TGTGCCAGCAGCGTATCAACTTACATACGACAGACCACCGGGGAGCTGTTTTTT.

The V call is TRBV7-2, the J call TRBJ2-7, with 10 bases fitting TRBD1. Germline V gene sequence: CDR1 SGHTA, CDR2 FQGNSA. With V trimmed by 4 bases and J by 3 bases, 6 bases remained unmatched. The CDR3 runs to 15 residues. CDR3 coding DNA: TGTGCCAGCAGCTCCCGGACAGGGGGACACTACGAGCAGTACTTC. This gives the protein CASSSRTGGHYEQYF.

The rearrangement joins TRBV6-1 to TRBJ2-3; 7 nucleotides match TRBD1. The CDR3 runs 15 residues. V lost 0 bases and J lost 7; bases outside the gene matches: 7. Germline V lookup: CDR1 MNHNS, CDR2 SASEGT. This CDR3 is CASSEAPGQTYTQYF. The CDR3 coding sequence is TGTGCCAGCAGTGAAGCCCCGGGACAGACCTATACGCAGTATTTT.

The chain has TRBV6-1 and TRBJ2-5; 11 nucleotides align to TRBD2. The germline V gene encodes CDR1 MNHNS and CDR2 SASEGT. The CDR3 contains 18 residues. V lost 0 bases to trimming and J lost 6 bases; unmatched junction nucleotides: 12. The chain's CDR3 is CASSEAIFVTSGRQTQYF. CDR3 sequence (DNA): TGTGCCAGCAGTGAAGCGATCTTTGTCACTAGCGGGAGACAGACCCAGTACTTC.

The rearrangement uses TRBV10-3 and TRBJ2-1; TRBD1 agrees at 7 bases. V was pared by 7 bases and J by 2 bases, with 14 bases of the junction left unmatched. The CDR3 is 17 amino acids. Germline lookup yields CDR1 ENHRY and CDR2 SYGVKD. CDR3 in amino acids: CAITTSGTDYPYNEQFF. The CDR3 region has the DNA TGTGCCATCACTACTTCCGGGACAGATTATCCCTACAATGAGCAGTTCTTC.

V gene TRBV11-2 combines with J gene TRBJ2-2; 8 bases are shared with TRBD2. J gave up 5 bases and V 5 bases, and 10 bases lay outside the gene matches. CDR1 is SGHAT and CDR2 is FQNNGV in the germline V gene. The CDR3 runs to 16 residues. This CDR3 reads CASSIRGASGTGELFF. The CDR3 DNA reads as TGTGCCAGCAGCATACGCGGAGCTAGCGGGACCGGGGAGCTGTTTTTT.

As regards this clone: The identical CDR3 is also encoded by other nucleotide sequences in the sample. J is TRBJ2-2 and V is TRBV25-1, with 12 bases fitting TRBD2. The CDR3 has 17 amino acids. In germline, CDR1 is MGHDK, CDR2 SYGVNS. V lost 2 bases to trimming and J lost 3 bases; unmatched junction nucleotides: 4. The chain's CDR3 is CASSEAGLAGYTGELFF. In nucleotides, the CDR3 is TGTGCCAGCAGTGAAGCCGGACTAGCGGGATACACCGGGGAGCTGTTTTTT.

In its sample, this clone was seen once. The V and J genes are TRBV2 and TRBJ2-7; no clear D. This CDR3 has 13 residues. V was clipped by 5 bases and J by 2 bases, with 10 bases between them. Germline-derived CDR1 and CDR2 are SNHLY and FYNNEI. The CDR3 reads CASSIERTYEQYF. The CDR3 coding sequence is TGTGCCAGCAGTATCGAGAGAACCTACGAGCAGTACTTC.

This clone was found a few times. This sequence joins TRBV10-1 and TRBJ2-7, with 14 bases that match TRBD2. J lost 7 bases, V lost 10 bases, and 27 bases had no gene match. Looked up from germline, CDR1 is WNHNN and CDR2 is SYGVQD (reference sequence). The CDR3 spans 20 residues. CDR3 nucleotides: TGCGCCACCCCCGTTCGGAGGATCCCCCGGACTAGCGGGAGGATTGGTGAGCAGTACTTC. This encodes CATPVRRIPRTSGRIGEQYF.

This clone was recorded a few times. This chain links TRBV19 with TRBJ2-3, with a tentative D call TRBD2 (5 bases). Trimming stripped 3 bases from V and 1 base from J, with 11 bases between. The CDR3 has 15 residues. Germline-derived CDR1 and CDR2 are LNHDA and SQIVND (reference sequence). The CDR3 DNA reads TGTGCCAGTAGTATCCTCCCAGCGGGCACAGATACGCAGTATTTT. It is translated as CASSILPAGTDTQYF.

V and J are TRBV29-1 and TRBJ2-1; the match to TRBD2 covers 12 bases. The junction had 5 bases not matched to a gene; V was cut back by 2 bases and J by 9 bases. CDR3 length equals 14 residues. Germline CDR1 and CDR2: SQVTM and ANQGSEA. CDR3 sequence (DNA): TGCAGCGTTGAACGGCGACTAGCGGGAGCTGAGCAGTTCTTC. This encodes CSVERRLAGAEQFF.

This rearrangement joins TRBV19 to TRBJ1-2; 9 bases line up with TRBD1. This CDR3 is 15 amino acids long. After removal of 5 bases from V and 3 bases from J, the junction contained 7 bases not matched to a gene. Germline lookup yields CDR1 LNHDA and CDR2 SQIVND (reference sequence). CDR3 nucleotide sequence: TGTGCCAGTAGTGGACCGGGACAGGGTGACTATGGCTACACCTTC. Protein: CASSGPGQGDYGYTF. Combining the CDR3 with reference TRBV19 and TRBJ1-2 gives the whole variable domain DGGITQSPKYLFRKEGQNVTLSCEQNLNHDAMYWYRQDPGQGLRLIYYSQIVNDFQKGDIAEGYSVSREKKESFPLTVTSAQKNPTAFYLCASSGPGQGDYGYTFGSGTRLTVV.

This clone was observed a handful of times. The chain is built from TRBV5-1 and TRBJ1-6; D gene unclear. Trimming stripped 4 bases from V and 7 bases from J, with 9 bases between. The CDR3 runs 13 residues. Germline V CDR1 and CDR2: SGHRS, YFSETQ. The CDR3 is CASSPDINSPLHF. CDR3 DNA sequence: TGCGCCAGCAGCCCTGACATAAATTCACCCCTCCACTTT.

This clone occurred a few times. The genes are TRBV30 and TRBJ2-3; TRBD1 matches at 11 bases. V lost 7 bases and J lost 2; bases outside the gene matches: 8. The CDR3 length is 15 residues. Germline loops: CDR1 GTSNPN, CDR2 SVGIG (reference sequence). The CDR3 DNA follows: TGTGCCTACACCGGGACAGGGGGTTTCACAGATACGCAGTATTTT. This codes for CAYTGTGGFTDTQYF.

The rearrangement links TRBV19 to TRBJ1-1; D is perhaps TRBD1 (5 bases). The germline gives CDR1 LNHDA, CDR2 SQIVND (reference sequence). Deletions cut 7 bases from V and 11 bases from J, with 20 bases between. The CDR3 totals 13 residues. CDR3 DNA sequence: TGTGCCAGTAAGGGCCAGGGATATCAAAGGGCTTTCTTT. Translation: CASKGQGYQRAFF.

The V gene is TRBV19, the J gene TRBJ1-1; D is ambiguous. Germline V gene sequence: CDR1 LNHDA, CDR2 SQIVND (reference sequence). The CDR3 covers 14 residues. V lost 5 bases and J lost 5, with 15 bases in between. CDR3 sequence reads: CASSVRRVKTEAFF. In DNA form, the CDR3 reads TGTGCCAGTAGTGTTAGGAGGGTAAAAACTGAAGCTTTCTTT.

The J gene is TRBJ2-7, the V gene TRBV5-1, with 10 bases lining up with TRBD2. The germline V gene encodes CDR1 SGHRS and CDR2 YFSETQ. The CDR3 runs to 15 residues. Unmatched junction bases numbered 4, after V lost 4 bases and J lost 0 bases. Written as DNA, the CDR3 is TGCGCCAGCAGCCATGCTAGCGGGAGCTCCTACGAGCAGTACTTC. Translation gives CASSHASGSSYEQYF.

The chain has TRBV5-1 and TRBJ2-5; 10 bases line up with TRBD2. CDR3 length: 17 residues. The V segment lost 1 base and the J segment 5 bases; nucleotides outside the gene matches: 11. Germline V gene data show CDR1 as SGHRS and CDR2 as YFSETQ. The CDR3 is CASSLHRAGGNGETQYF. DNA of the CDR3: TGCGCCAGCAGCTTGCATAGAGCGGGAGGGAACGGGGAGACCCAGTACTTC. Using reference TRBV5-1 and TRBJ2-5 for the parts outside the CDR3, the full variable domain is KAGVTQTPRYLIKTRGQQVTLSCSPISGHRSVSWYQQTPGQGLQFLFEYFSETQRNKGNFPGRFSGRQFSNSRSEMNVSTLELGDSALYLCASSLHRAGGNGETQYFGPGTRLLVL.

This chain connects TRBV7-9 to TRBJ1-1; D call uncertain. Trimming removed 6 bases at V and 9 bases at J, with 14 bases between. CDR1 is SEHNR, CDR2 FQNEAQ, per germline (reference sequence). CDR3 length: 12 residues. DNA for the CDR3: TGTGCCAGCAGTGCCCAGCAGGTTCAAGCTTTCTTT. Translating it yields CASSAQQVQAFF.

The chain links TRBV4-1 to TRBJ1-2; D not resolved. CDR1 and CDR2 (germline): MGHRA, YSYEKL. Deletions cut 4 bases from V and 5 bases from J, with 14 bases between. CDR3 length: 14 residues. As DNA, the CDR3 is TGCGCCAGCAGCCCGCGGGCCGCCAGTTATGGCTACACCTTC. As protein: CASSPRAASYGYTF.